The clone carrying this TCR beta chain was picked up a small number of times. Germline assignment: CDR1 DFQATT and CDR2 SNEGSKA (reference sequence). The length of the CDR3 is 15 residues. Trimming took off 5 bases at V and 7 bases at J, with 23 bases between the two ends. The sample originates from a study of T cells after yellow fever vaccination. Study-wide context: Fractions low in cell number were prepared with SMART-Seq v4 Ultra Low Input.

TCRdb re-called the 5' RACE reads with MiXCR, one entry per CDR3 protein. The profile shows 250,000 to 300,000 distinct CDR3 sequences, approximately 5.2% of them singletons. The chain couples TRBV20-1 to TRBJ1-2, with D unclear. This TCR came from a young man who received the YFV17D yellow fever vaccine. Sequenced material: CD4+ T cells sorted from PBMCs, taken on the day of the yellow fever booster vaccination. CDR3 coding DNA: TGCAGTGCTGGCCCCCCCGGGTCTCCGGGCCGTGGCTACACCTTC. It encodes CSAGPPGSPGRGYTF.